This T cell receptor beta chain was profiled in a study of shared clonotypes between healthy human individuals. Profiling relied on immunoSEQ multiplex PCR, and the TCRdb table lists in-frame clones only, not all of them. The sample lists millions of clones, 90% to 95% occurring once. The CDR3 is 18 residues long. Trimming took 2 bases from V and 8 from J; bases not matched to a gene: 17. Germline V gives CDR1 LGHNT, CDR2 FRNRAP. The receptor was isolated from a young man in good health. Some clones in this sample may be carry-over from other donors' samples. Sequences were obtained from naive CD4+ T cells from PBMCs. As for subset: CD45RA+ positively selected. V usage is TRBV12-5 and J usage is TRBJ2-1; 8 positions match TRBD2. CDR3 in DNA: TGTGCTAGTGGTTTGCGATCGCCGGGACTAGGGGGTACCGATGAGCAGTTCTTC. Its translation is CASGLRSPGLGGTDEQFF. Full variable domain (missing parts from reference TRBV12-5 and TRBJ2-1): DARVTQTPRHKVTEMGQEVTMRCQPILGHNTVFWYRQTMMQGLELLAYFRNRAPLDDSGMPKDRFSAEMPDATLATLKIQPSEPRDSAVYFCASGLRSPGLGGTDEQFFGPGTRLTVL.